A selection of T cell receptor beta chains follows, all from one sample in a study of cytomegalovirus exposure and HLA in healthy donors. Sequencing was performed with immunoSEQ multiplex PCR; in TCRdb, only in-frame clones are kept and a portion is missing. The table has roughly 150,000 clones, roughly 77% seen once. The specimen sequenced was PBMCs. These TCRs come from a young woman in good health and CMV-seronegative. CDR3s include the opening cysteine and the closing phenylalanine or tryptophan. A D gene is named only where the DNA matches it firmly. Clone sizes are given selectively: once, few, many, or a class where the clone is expanded.

clone size: .; D gene: .; V gene: TRBV10-2; J gene: TRBJ2-7; CDR3 protein: CASPLYNGNEQYF; CDR3 DNA: TGCGCCAGTCCTCTCTACAACGGGAACGAGCAGTACTTC
clone size: .; D gene: .; V gene: TRBV6-6; J gene: TRBJ1-1; CDR3 protein: CASKRQPTEAFF; CDR3 DNA: TGTGCCAGTAAACGACAGCCCACTGAAGCTTTCTTT
clone size: .; D gene: TRBD1; V gene: TRBV7-9; J gene: TRBJ2-7; CDR3 protein: CASSTRQGAGEQYF; CDR3 DNA: TGTGCCAGCAGCACAAGACAGGGGGCAGGCGAGCAGTACTTC
clone size: .; D gene: TRBD2; V gene: TRBV28; J gene: TRBJ2-1; CDR3 protein: CASSPGGEREGRNEQFF; CDR3 DNA: TGTGCCAGCAGCCCCGGTGGTGAGCGGGAGGGCAGGAATGAGCAGTTCTTC
clone size: few; D gene: TRBD2; V gene: TRBV7-9; J gene: TRBJ2-1; CDR3 protein: CASSLVSRTSNNEQFF; CDR3 DNA: TGTGCCAGCAGCTTAGTGTCGAGGACTAGCAACAATGAGCAGTTCTTC
clone size: once; D gene: .; V gene: TRBV7-9; J gene: TRBJ2-7; CDR3 protein: CASSLAYGLPSGEQYF; CDR3 DNA: TGTGCCAGCAGCTTAGCGTATGGACTACCCTCAGGGGAGCAGTACTTC
clone size: once; D gene: .; V gene: TRBV18; J gene: TRBJ2-7; CDR3 protein: CASSPPVSVSTGEQYF; CDR3 DNA: TGTGCCAGCTCCCCCCCGGTATCGGTATCTACGGGGGAGCAGTACTTC
clone size: .; D gene: .; V gene: TRBV9; J gene: TRBJ1-1; CDR3 protein: CASTRGGDMNTEAFF; CDR3 DNA: TGTGCCAGCACCCGAGGGGGGGATATGAACACTGAAGCTTTCTTT
clone size: .; D gene: TRBD1; V gene: TRBV9; J gene: TRBJ1-5; CDR3 protein: CASSSGQGDPNQPQHF; CDR3 DNA: TGTGCCAGCAGTTCGGGACAGGGGGACCCAAATCAGCCCCAGCATTTT
clone size: .; D gene: .; V gene: TRBV11-2; J gene: TRBJ2-5; CDR3 protein: CASSLAGGETQYF; CDR3 DNA: TGTGCCAGCAGCTTAGCAGGGGGGGAGACCCAGTACTTC
clone size: .; D gene: .; V gene: TRBV18; J gene: TRBJ1-3; CDR3 protein: CASSPQASEISGNTIYF; CDR3 DNA: TGTGCCAGCTCACCACAAGCGTCGGAAATCTCTGGAAACACCATATATTTT
clone size: .; D gene: .; V gene: TRBV18; J gene: TRBJ2-7; CDR3 protein: CASSPLGANYEQYF; CDR3 DNA: TGTGCCAGCTCACCTCTTGGGGCCAACTACGAGCAGTACTTC
clone size: few; D gene: TRBD2; V gene: TRBV11-2; J gene: TRBJ2-5; CDR3 protein: CASSHMGFPRGTETQYF; CDR3 DNA: TGTGCCAGCAGCCACATGGGGTTCCCGCGGGGGACGGAGACCCAGTACTTC
clone size: .; D gene: .; V gene: TRBV6-6; J gene: TRBJ1-5; CDR3 protein: CASSYSGLSNQPQHF; CDR3 DNA: TGTGCCAGCAGTTACTCGGGACTTAGCAATCAGCCCCAGCATTTT
clone size: .; D gene: .; V gene: TRBV6-1; J gene: TRBJ2-5; CDR3 protein: CASSPGWGGTQYF; CDR3 DNA: TGTGCCAGCAGTCCCGGATGGGGAGGGACCCAGTACTTC
clone size: .; D gene: .; V gene: TRBV7-8; J gene: TRBJ2-5; CDR3 protein: CASSLLIGGTQYF; CDR3 DNA: TGTGCCAGCAGCTTACTTATCGGCGGGACCCAGTACTTC
clone size: few; D gene: TRBD1; V gene: TRBV19; J gene: TRBJ2-5; CDR3 protein: CASSIDRGETQYF; CDR3 DNA: TGTGCCAGTAGTATCGACAGGGGGGAGACCCAGTACTTC
clone size: .; D gene: TRBD1; V gene: TRBV6-1; J gene: TRBJ2-7; CDR3 protein: CASSGGQGLYEQYF; CDR3 DNA: TGTGCCAGCAGTGGAGGACAGGGCCTCTACGAGCAGTACTTC
clone size: .; D gene: .; V gene: TRBV11-2; J gene: TRBJ1-1; CDR3 protein: CASSFEGVTEAFF; CDR3 DNA: TGTGCCAGCAGCTTTGAAGGGGTTACTGAAGCTTTCTTT
clone size: .; D gene: TRBD1; V gene: TRBV28; J gene: TRBJ1-1; CDR3 protein: CASSLWGTGGSEAFF; CDR3 DNA: TGTGCCAGCAGTTTATGGGGGACAGGGGGCTCTGAAGCTTTCTTT
clone size: .; D gene: .; V gene: TRBV5-1; J gene: TRBJ1-2; CDR3 protein: CASSFEGYGYTF; CDR3 DNA: TGCGCCAGCAGCTTCGAGGGCTATGGCTACACCTTC
clone size: .; D gene: TRBD1; V gene: TRBV6-1; J gene: TRBJ1-2; CDR3 protein: CASREPGQGIDGYTF; CDR3 DNA: TGTGCCAGCAGGGAACCGGGACAGGGGATCGATGGCTACACCTTC
clone size: few; D gene: TRBD2; V gene: TRBV28; J gene: TRBJ2-7; CDR3 protein: CASLPGGSGEQYF; CDR3 DNA: TGTGCCAGCCTCCCGGGCGGGAGTGGGGAGCAGTACTTC
clone size: few; D gene: .; V gene: TRBV5-4; J gene: TRBJ2-2; CDR3 protein: CASREGFANTGELFF; CDR3 DNA: TGTGCCAGCAGGGAGGGGTTCGCGAACACCGGGGAGCTGTTTTTT
clone size: .; D gene: .; V gene: TRBV7-9; J gene: TRBJ2-1; CDR3 protein: CASSSLTIGYNEQFF; CDR3 DNA: TGTGCCAGCAGCTCACTCACGATCGGTTACAATGAGCAGTTCTTC
clone size: .; D gene: .; V gene: TRBV30; J gene: TRBJ1-2; CDR3 protein: CAWSDRVGSGYTF; CDR3 DNA: TGTGCCTGGAGTGACAGGGTGGGAAGTGGCTACACCTTC
clone size: .; D gene: .; V gene: TRBV28; J gene: TRBJ1-5; CDR3 protein: CASRGDGNQPQHF; CDR3 DNA: TGTGCCAGCAGGGGAGATGGCAATCAGCCCCAGCATTTT
clone size: few; D gene: TRBD1; V gene: TRBV6-5; J gene: TRBJ2-3; CDR3 protein: CASSRQGGEDTQYF; CDR3 DNA: TGTGCCAGCAGCCGACAGGGGGGGGAAGATACGCAGTATTTT
clone size: .; D gene: TRBD2; V gene: TRBV11-2; J gene: TRBJ2-1; CDR3 protein: CASSLIAGGEQFF; CDR3 DNA: TGTGCCAGCAGCTTGATAGCGGGAGGTGAGCAGTTCTTC
clone size: .; D gene: .; V gene: TRBV28; J gene: TRBJ2-7; CDR3 protein: CASSKPLTGAGDEQYF; CDR3 DNA: TGTGCCAGCAGTAAACCCCTGACAGGGGCGGGGGACGAGCAGTACTTC
clone size: .; D gene: .; V gene: TRBV6-6; J gene: TRBJ1-5; CDR3 protein: CASSQTNQPQHF; CDR3 DNA: TGTGCCAGCAGTCAGACTAATCAGCCCCAGCATTTT